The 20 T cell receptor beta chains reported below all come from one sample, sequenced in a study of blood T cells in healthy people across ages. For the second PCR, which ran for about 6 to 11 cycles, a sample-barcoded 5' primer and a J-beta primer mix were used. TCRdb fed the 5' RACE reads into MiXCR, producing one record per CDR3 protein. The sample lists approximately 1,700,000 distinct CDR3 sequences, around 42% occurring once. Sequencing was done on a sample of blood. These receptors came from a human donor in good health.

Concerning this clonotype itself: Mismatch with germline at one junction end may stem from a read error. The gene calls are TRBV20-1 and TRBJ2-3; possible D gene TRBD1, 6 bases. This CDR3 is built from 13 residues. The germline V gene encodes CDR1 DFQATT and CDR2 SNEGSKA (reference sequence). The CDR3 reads CGADDRHTDTQYF. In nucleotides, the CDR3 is TGCGGTGCCGACGACAGGCACACAGATACGCAGTATTTT.

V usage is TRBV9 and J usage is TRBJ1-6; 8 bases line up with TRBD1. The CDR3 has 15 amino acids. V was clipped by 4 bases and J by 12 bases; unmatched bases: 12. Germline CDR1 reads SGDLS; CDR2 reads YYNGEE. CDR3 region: CASSFAGQGKGPLHF. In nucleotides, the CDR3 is TGTGCCAGCAGCTTCGCCGGACAGGGAAAGGGACCCCTCCACTTT.

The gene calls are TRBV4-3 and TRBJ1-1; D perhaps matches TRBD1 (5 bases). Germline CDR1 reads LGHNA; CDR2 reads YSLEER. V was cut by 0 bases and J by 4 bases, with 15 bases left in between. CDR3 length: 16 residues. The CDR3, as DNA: TGCGCCAGCAGCCAAGATTCCGGGACCGGAACCACTGAAGCTTTCTTT. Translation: CASSQDSGTGTTEAFF.

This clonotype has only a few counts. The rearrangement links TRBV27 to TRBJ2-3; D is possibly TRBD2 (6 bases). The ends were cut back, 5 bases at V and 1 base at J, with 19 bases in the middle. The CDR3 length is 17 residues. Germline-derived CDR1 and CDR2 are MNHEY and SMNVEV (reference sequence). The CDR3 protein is CASSPLGVAEGTDTQYF. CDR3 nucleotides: TGTGCCAGCAGTCCACTGGGGGTAGCGGAAGGCACAGATACGCAGTATTTT.

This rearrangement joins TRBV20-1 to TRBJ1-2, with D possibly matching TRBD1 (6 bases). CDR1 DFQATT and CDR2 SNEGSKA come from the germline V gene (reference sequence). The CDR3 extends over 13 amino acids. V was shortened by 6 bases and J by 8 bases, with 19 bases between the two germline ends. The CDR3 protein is CSASRGPYRGYTF. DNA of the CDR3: TGCAGTGCCTCCAGGGGACCCTATAGGGGCTACACCTTC.

CDR3 residues: CASSQVPRDSNQPQHF. The CDR3 nucleotides are TGCGCCAGCAGCCAAGTCCCCCGGGATAGCAATCAGCCCCAGCATTTT. V usage is TRBV4-1 and J usage is TRBJ1-5, with D unclear. V was shortened by 1 base and J by 0 bases, with 10 bases between the two germline ends. The CDR3 has 16 amino acids. Germline V lookup: CDR1 MGHRA, CDR2 YSYEKL.

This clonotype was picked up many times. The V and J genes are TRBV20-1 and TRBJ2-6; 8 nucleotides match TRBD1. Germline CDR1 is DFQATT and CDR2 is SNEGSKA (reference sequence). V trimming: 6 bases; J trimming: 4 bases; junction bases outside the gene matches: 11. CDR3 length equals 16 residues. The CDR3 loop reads CSAKPGQVSGANVLTF. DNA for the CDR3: TGCAGTGCCAAACCGGGACAGGTGTCCGGGGCCAACGTCCTGACTTTC.

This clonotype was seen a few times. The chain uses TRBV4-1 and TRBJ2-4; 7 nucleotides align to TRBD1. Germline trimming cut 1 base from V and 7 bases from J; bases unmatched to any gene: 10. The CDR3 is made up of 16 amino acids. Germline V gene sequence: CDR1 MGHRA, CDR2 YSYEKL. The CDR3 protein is CASSQGRATGRNIQYF. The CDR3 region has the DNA TGCGCCAGCAGCCAAGGCAGGGCGACAGGGCGGAACATTCAGTACTTC.

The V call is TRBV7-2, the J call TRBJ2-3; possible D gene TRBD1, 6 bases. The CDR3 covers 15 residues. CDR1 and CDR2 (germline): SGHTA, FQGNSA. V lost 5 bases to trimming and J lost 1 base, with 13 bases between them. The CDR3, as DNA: TGTGCCAGCAGCCTTACAGGGTCGGGCACAGATACGCAGTATTTT. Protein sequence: CASSLTGSGTDTQYF.

The CDR3 here is CASSEYFFMEGYTF. In DNA form, the CDR3 reads TGTGCCAGCAGTGAATATTTCTTTATGGAAGGCTACACCTTC. The V call is TRBV25-1, the J call TRBJ1-2; D is unclear. The CDR3 sequence is 14 residues long. The ends were cut back, 0 bases at V and 8 bases at J, with 13 bases in the middle. Germline values: CDR1 MGHDK, CDR2 SYGVNS.

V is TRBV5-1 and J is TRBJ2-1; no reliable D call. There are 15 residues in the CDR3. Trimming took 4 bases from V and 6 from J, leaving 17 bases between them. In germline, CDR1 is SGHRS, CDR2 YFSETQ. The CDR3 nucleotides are TGCGCCAGCAGCCTAGGGTCCCTTAGCTTCAATGAGCAGTTCTTC. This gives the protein CASSLGSLSFNEQFF. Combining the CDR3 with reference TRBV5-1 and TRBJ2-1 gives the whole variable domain KAGVTQTPRYLIKTRGQQVTLSCSPISGHRSVSWYQQTPGQGLQFLFEYFSETQRNKGNFPGRFSGRQFSNSRSEMNVSTLELGDSALYLCASSLGSLSFNEQFFGPGTRLTVL.

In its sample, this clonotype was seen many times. In nucleotides, the CDR3 is TGTGCCAGCAGCTGGGGACAGCTCAATTCACCCCTCCACTTT. It codes for CASSWGQLNSPLHF. The gene calls are TRBV7-9 and TRBJ1-6; 7 nucleotides match TRBD1. Trimming cost V 4 bases and J 7 bases; bases outside gene matches: 4. The V gene's germline CDR1 is SEHNR and CDR2 FQNEAQ (reference sequence). This CDR3 has 14 residues. The entire variable domain, with the rest obtained from reference TRBV7-9 and TRBJ1-6, is as follows: DTGVSQNPRHKITKRGQNVTFRCDPISEHNRLYWYRQTLGQGPEFLTYFQNEAQLEKSRLLSDRFSAERPKGSFSTLEIQRTEQGDSAMYLCASSWGQLNSPLHFGNGTRLTVT.

DNA of the CDR3: TGTGCCAGCAGGCCCACAGGGAAAGATTCACCCCTCCACTTT. It yields the protein CASRPTGKDSPLHF. The chain employs TRBV12-3 or TRBV12-4 and TRBJ1-6, with TRBD1 as a possible D gene (6 bases). V lost 6 bases and J 8 bases, leaving 14 bases between the germline ends. The CDR3 loop spans 14 amino acids.

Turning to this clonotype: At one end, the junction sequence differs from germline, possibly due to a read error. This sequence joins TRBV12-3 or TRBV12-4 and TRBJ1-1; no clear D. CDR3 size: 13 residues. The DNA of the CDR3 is TGTACCAGCAGTTTTAGCGTGAACACTGAAGCTTTCTTT. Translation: CTSSFSVNTEAFF.

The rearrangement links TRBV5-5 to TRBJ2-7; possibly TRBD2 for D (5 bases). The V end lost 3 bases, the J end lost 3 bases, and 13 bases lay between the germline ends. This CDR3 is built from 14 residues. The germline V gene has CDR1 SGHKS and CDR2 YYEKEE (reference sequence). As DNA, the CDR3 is TGTGCCAGCAGCTCGACCGAGGGTCTCTACGAGCAGTACTTC. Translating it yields CASSSTEGLYEQYF.

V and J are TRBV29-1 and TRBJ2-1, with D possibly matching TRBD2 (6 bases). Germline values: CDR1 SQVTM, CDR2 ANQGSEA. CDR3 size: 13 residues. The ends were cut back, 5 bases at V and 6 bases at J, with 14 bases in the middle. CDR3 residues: CSVPRAGFNEQFF. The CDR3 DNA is TGCAGCGTTCCCAGGGCGGGATTCAATGAGCAGTTCTTC.

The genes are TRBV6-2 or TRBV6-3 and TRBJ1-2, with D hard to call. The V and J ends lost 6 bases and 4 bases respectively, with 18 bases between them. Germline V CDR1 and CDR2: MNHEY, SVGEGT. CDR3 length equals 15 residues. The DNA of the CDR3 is TGTGCCAGCAGCCCGAGGACGGCCGTCCTCTATGGCTACACCTTC. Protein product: CASSPRTAVLYGYTF.

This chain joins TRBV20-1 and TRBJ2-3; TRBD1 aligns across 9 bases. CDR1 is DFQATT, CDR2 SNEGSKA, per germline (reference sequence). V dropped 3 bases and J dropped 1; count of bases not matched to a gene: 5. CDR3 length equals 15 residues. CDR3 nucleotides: TGCAGTGCTAGGGGACAGGGCCCGGGCACAGATACGCAGTATTTT. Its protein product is CSARGQGPGTDTQYF.

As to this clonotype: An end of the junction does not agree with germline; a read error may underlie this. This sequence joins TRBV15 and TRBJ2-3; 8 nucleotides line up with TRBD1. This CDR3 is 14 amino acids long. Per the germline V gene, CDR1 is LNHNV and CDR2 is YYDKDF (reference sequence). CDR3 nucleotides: TGTGCCACGGGACAGGCTCCTAGCACAGATACACAGTATTTT. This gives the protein CATGQAPSTDTQYF.

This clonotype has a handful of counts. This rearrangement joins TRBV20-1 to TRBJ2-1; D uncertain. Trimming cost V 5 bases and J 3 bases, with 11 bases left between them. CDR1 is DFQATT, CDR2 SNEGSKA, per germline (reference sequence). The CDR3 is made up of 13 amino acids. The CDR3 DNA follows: TGCAGTGCTTCCCAAGGGAACTACAATGAGCAGTTCTTC. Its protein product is CSASQGNYNEQFF.